These T cell receptor beta chains were read from a single sample in a study of blood T cell repertoires in COVID-19. Assay used: immunoSEQ multiplex PCR; TCRdb lists only in-frame clones, some missing. The profile shows more than 95,000 clones, 90% to 95% of them singletons. The sequenced sample was peripheral blood. Receptors were obtained from a man aged 50-60 years with COVID-19, enrolled during active disease. Both conserved end residues are part of each CDR3. Fields, in order: V gene, D gene, J gene, CDR3 protein, CDR3 DNA. D genes are given only for firm matches.

TRBV19	-	TRBJ1-1	CASKEGPTQNTEAFF	TGTGCCAGTAAAGAAGGCCCGACACAGAACACTGAAGCTTTCTTT
TRBV15	TRBD1	TRBJ1-2	CATSSGQGDGYTF	TGTGCCACCAGCTCGGGACAGGGGGATGGCTACACCTTC
TRBV11-2	-	TRBJ2-2	CASRPQGIGLTGELFF	TGTGCCAGCAGGCCCCAGGGGATAGGTCTAACCGGGGAGCTGTTTTTT
TRBV6-5	TRBD1	TRBJ1-3	CASRRDRASGNTIYF	TGTGCCAGCAGACGAGACAGGGCCTCTGGAAACACCATATATTTT
TRBV5-1	-	TRBJ1-2	CASSLVPGTNYGYTF	TGCGCCAGCAGCTTGGTCCCGGGAACTAACTATGGCTACACCTTC
TRBV7-9	TRBD2	TRBJ2-1	CASSGLAGYNEQFF	TGTGCCAGCAGCGGACTAGCGGGTTACAATGAGCAGTTCTTC
TRBV6-1	-	TRBJ1-5	CASSERTNQPQHF	TGTGCCAGCAGTGAACGGACAAATCAGCCCCAGCATTTT
TRBV12-3/TRBV12-4	-	TRBJ1-1	CASSLLSGTEAFF	TGTGCCAGCAGCTTATTATCCGGTACTGAAGCTTTCTTT
TRBV27	TRBD1	TRBJ2-5	CASMGQGHETQYF	TGTGCCAGCATGGGACAGGGACACGAGACCCAGTACTTC
TRBV7-3	-	TRBJ2-2	CASSTTSNTGELFF	TGTGCCAGCAGCACGACTAGTAACACCGGGGAGCTGTTTTTT
TRBV18	-	TRBJ2-1	CASLLVPTGKADNNEQFF	TGTGCCAGCCTCCTGGTTCCGACGGGGAAAGCGGATAACAATGAGCAGTTCTTC
TRBV29-1	-	TRBJ2-1	CSASQAPGEQFF	TGCAGCGCATCCCAGGCACCAGGTGAGCAGTTCTTC
TRBV5-8	-	TRBJ2-3	CASSLPGTSKDTQYF	TGTGCCAGCAGCTTGCCTGGGACTTCGAAAGATACGCAGTATTTT
TRBV6-6	-	TRBJ2-1	CASSPLGQAHEQFF	TGTGCCAGCAGTCCCTTGGGGCAGGCCCATGAGCAGTTCTTC
TRBV13	TRBD1	TRBJ1-1	CASSKDPGGGEAFF	TGTGCCAGCAGCAAGGACCCAGGGGGTGGTGAAGCTTTCTTT
TRBV7-9	TRBD2	TRBJ2-3	CASSSTAGATDTQYF	TGTGCCAGCAGCTCCACAGCGGGAGCCACAGATACGCAGTATTTT
TRBV5-6	TRBD2	TRBJ2-1	CASSFTGGYGEQFF	TGTGCCAGCAGCTTCACGGGAGGGTACGGTGAGCAGTTCTTC
TRBV11-2	-	TRBJ2-5	CASSLGAEETQYF	TGTGCCAGCAGCTTAGGGGCAGAAGAGACCCAGTACTTC
TRBV4-1	TRBD2	TRBJ2-5	CASSQKDQPGLAGAQETQYF	TGCGCCAGCAGCCAAAAAGACCAACCGGGACTAGCGGGAGCACAAGAGACCCAGTACTTC
TRBV3-1/TRBV3-2	TRBD1	TRBJ2-2	CASSLYRTGGFDTGELFF	TGTGCCAGCAGCCTTTATAGGACAGGGGGCTTCGACACCGGGGAGCTGTTTTTT
TRBV11-3	TRBD1	TRBJ1-5	CASSLVKGAGNQPQHF	TGTGCCAGCAGCTTAGTTAAGGGGGCTGGCAATCAGCCCCAGCATTTT
TRBV27	TRBD2	TRBJ2-1	CASSLAMAGGINEQFF	TGTGCCAGCAGTTTAGCCATGGCGGGAGGCATCAATGAGCAGTTCTTC
TRBV18	-	TRBJ2-5	CASSPRVGLGGQETQYF	TGTGCCAGCTCCCCCCGTGTCGGCTTGGGGGGCCAAGAGACCCAGTACTTC
TRBV5-6	-	TRBJ2-3	CASSQVSSTDTQYF	TGTGCCAGCAGCCAGGTCTCTAGCACAGATACGCAGTATTTT